Listed below are T cell receptor beta chains from one sample, sequenced in a study of T cell repertoires in cytomegalovirus infection. What these receptors recognize is not known. TCRdb reprocessed the reads with MiXCR, giving one entry per CDR3 protein. The repertoire holds about 770,000 distinct CDR3 sequences, with around 29% as singletons. The sequences come from cultured CD8+ T cells from PBMCs, collected from culture after CMV antigen stimulation. These TCRs come from a human donor in good health (CMV status not recorded). Some clones in this sample may be carry-over from other donors' samples. Both conserved end residues are part of each CDR3. A D gene is named only where the DNA matches it firmly. The listing skips clone size in some rows; elsewhere it reads once, few, many or a size class.

j_call: TRBJ2-2
d_call: NA
v_call: TRBV6-1
clone_size: few
cdr3_aa: CASSEAGDTGELFF
cdr3_nt: TGTGCCAGCAGTGAAGCAGGGGACACCGGGGAGCTGTTTTTT

j_call: TRBJ2-1
d_call: TRBD2
v_call: TRBV18
clone_size: NA
cdr3_aa: CASSPIAGDDEQFF
cdr3_nt: TGTGCCAGCTCACCAATAGCGGGGGACGATGAGCAGTTCTTC

j_call: TRBJ1-1
d_call: NA
v_call: TRBV5-1
clone_size: few
cdr3_aa: CASSHTPNTEAFF
cdr3_nt: TGCGCCAGCAGTCATACACCGAACACTGAAGCTTTCTTT

j_call: TRBJ1-1
d_call: TRBD1
v_call: TRBV28
clone_size: few
cdr3_aa: CASSLRTGGWTEAFF
cdr3_nt: TGTGCCAGCAGTTTGAGGACAGGGGGCTGGACTGAAGCTTTCTTT

j_call: TRBJ1-1
d_call: NA
v_call: TRBV6-2/TRBV6-3
clone_size: few
cdr3_aa: CASSYWPIGGTEAFF
cdr3_nt: TGTGCCAGCAGTTACTGGCCGATCGGGGGCACTGAAGCTTTCTTT

j_call: TRBJ1-1
d_call: NA
v_call: TRBV7-9
clone_size: once
cdr3_aa: CANSVRLGNTEAFF
cdr3_nt: TGTGCCAACAGCGTACGACTGGGGAACACTGAAGCTTTCTTT

j_call: TRBJ1-1
d_call: NA
v_call: TRBV7-9
clone_size: NA
cdr3_aa: CASKLGPNTEAFF
cdr3_nt: TGTGCCAGCAAACTTGGGCCCAACACTGAAGCTTTCTTT

j_call: TRBJ2-3
d_call: NA
v_call: TRBV7-6
clone_size: NA
cdr3_aa: CASSSTGFATDTQYF
cdr3_nt: TGTGCCAGCAGCTCCACAGGGTTTGCTACAGATACGCAGTATTTT

j_call: TRBJ2-5
d_call: TRBD1
v_call: TRBV7-6
clone_size: many
cdr3_aa: CASSPRTGPETQYF
cdr3_nt: TGTGCCAGCAGCCCCCGGACAGGCCCGGAGACCCAGTACTTC

j_call: TRBJ2-5
d_call: NA
v_call: TRBV3-1
clone_size: NA
cdr3_aa: CASSPELPGSETQYF
cdr3_nt: TGTGCCAGCAGCCCCGAACTCCCGGGGTCAGAGACCCAGTACTTC

j_call: TRBJ2-7
d_call: NA
v_call: TRBV20-1
clone_size: NA
cdr3_aa: CSARDRGEAVYEQYF
cdr3_nt: TGCAGTGCTAGAGATCGCGGGGAGGCTGTCTACGAGCAGTACTTC

j_call: TRBJ1-1
d_call: NA
v_call: TRBV6-2/TRBV6-3
clone_size: NA
cdr3_aa: CASSSPGTSDTEAFF
cdr3_nt: TGTGCCAGCAGTTCTCCGGGGACCTCGGACACTGAAGCTTTCTTT

j_call: TRBJ2-3
d_call: NA
v_call: TRBV5-4
clone_size: few
cdr3_aa: CASSLVRDLSTDTQYF
cdr3_nt: TGTGCCAGCAGCTTGGTTCGAGACCTTAGCACAGATACGCAGTATTTT

j_call: TRBJ2-5
d_call: TRBD2
v_call: TRBV2
clone_size: NA
cdr3_aa: CASKLAGSETQYF
cdr3_nt: TGTGCCAGCAAGCTAGCGGGGTCAGAGACCCAGTACTTC

j_call: TRBJ2-3
d_call: NA
v_call: TRBV7-9
clone_size: NA
cdr3_aa: CASSFPSGSGFGTDTQYF
cdr3_nt: TGTGCCAGCAGCTTCCCTTCAGGATCTGGGTTCGGCACAGATACGCAGTATTTT

j_call: TRBJ1-6
d_call: TRBD1
v_call: TRBV6-6
clone_size: NA
cdr3_aa: CASSYSTPQGVSYNSPLHF
cdr3_nt: TGTGCCAGCAGTTACTCGACGCCACAGGGGGTTTCCTATAATTCACCCCTCCACTTT

j_call: TRBJ2-1
d_call: TRBD1
v_call: TRBV10-3
clone_size: NA
cdr3_aa: CATEASRGLYNEQFF
cdr3_nt: TGTGCCACCGAGGCTTCAAGGGGGCTCTACAATGAGCAGTTCTTC

j_call: TRBJ2-3
d_call: NA
v_call: TRBV20-1
clone_size: NA
cdr3_aa: CSVRGIGTDTQYF
cdr3_nt: TGCAGTGTAAGGGGGATCGGCACAGATACGCAGTATTTT

j_call: TRBJ2-1
d_call: NA
v_call: TRBV14
clone_size: NA
cdr3_aa: CASSQRQVTYNEQFF
cdr3_nt: TGTGCCAGCAGTCAGAGACAGGTCACATACAATGAGCAGTTCTTC

j_call: TRBJ1-2
d_call: TRBD1
v_call: TRBV7-9
clone_size: NA
cdr3_aa: CASSPTGTGGASRGYTF
cdr3_nt: TGTGCCAGCAGCCCTACCGGGACAGGGGGCGCTTCGCGGGGCTACACCTTC

j_call: TRBJ2-3
d_call: NA
v_call: TRBV7-2
clone_size: many
cdr3_aa: CASSPRPFLASTDTQYF
cdr3_nt: TGTGCCAGCAGCCCCCGCCCCTTCCTGGCTAGCACAGATACGCAGTATTTT

j_call: TRBJ2-5
d_call: NA
v_call: TRBV2
clone_size: few
cdr3_aa: CASMRGTGRLGETQYF
cdr3_nt: TGTGCCAGCATGCGGGGCACGGGACGGTTAGGAGAGACCCAGTACTTC

j_call: TRBJ1-1
d_call: TRBD1
v_call: TRBV4-1
clone_size: NA
cdr3_aa: CAGSQAGTAEAFF
cdr3_nt: TGCGCCGGCAGCCAAGCCGGGACAGCTGAAGCTTTCTTT

j_call: TRBJ2-1
d_call: TRBD2
v_call: TRBV19
clone_size: many
cdr3_aa: CASSIAGGAYNEQFF
cdr3_nt: TGTGCCAGCAGCATAGCGGGGGGGGCCTACAATGAGCAGTTCTTC

j_call: TRBJ2-3
d_call: TRBD2
v_call: TRBV12-3/TRBV12-4
clone_size: NA
cdr3_aa: CAQRGQDSTDTQYF
cdr3_nt: TGTGCTCAGCGGGGGCAGGATAGCACAGATACGCAGTATTTT

j_call: TRBJ2-7
d_call: NA
v_call: TRBV12-5
clone_size: NA
cdr3_aa: CASGFAGADEQYF
cdr3_nt: TGTGCTAGTGGTTTTGCGGGGGCCGACGAGCAGTACTTC

j_call: TRBJ2-3
d_call: NA
v_call: TRBV7-9
clone_size: many
cdr3_aa: CASLRGGRSTDTQYF
cdr3_nt: TGTGCCAGCCTTCGGGGAGGCAGGAGCACAGATACGCAGTATTTT

j_call: TRBJ1-1
d_call: NA
v_call: TRBV4-2
clone_size: NA
cdr3_aa: CASSQAGRTEAFF
cdr3_nt: TGTGCCAGCAGCCAAGCAGGGAGAACTGAAGCTTTCTTT

j_call: TRBJ1-6
d_call: NA
v_call: TRBV27
clone_size: few
cdr3_aa: CASSPYRTDYNSPLHF
cdr3_nt: TGTGCCAGCAGTCCTTACCGGACGGACTATAATTCACCCCTCCACTTT

j_call: TRBJ2-1
d_call: TRBD1
v_call: TRBV7-4
clone_size: NA
cdr3_aa: CASSAPGQLYSYNEQFF
cdr3_nt: TGTGCCAGCAGCGCACCGGGACAGCTATACTCCTACAATGAGCAGTTCTTC

j_call: TRBJ2-2
d_call: NA
v_call: TRBV7-9
clone_size: once
cdr3_aa: CASSLTPPHTGELFF
cdr3_nt: TGTGCCAGCAGCTTAACGCCACCCCACACCGGGGAGCTGTTTTTT

j_call: TRBJ1-6
d_call: NA
v_call: TRBV28
clone_size: NA
cdr3_aa: CASSLLIAIDIKSYNSPLHF
cdr3_nt: TGTGCCAGCAGTTTATTAATCGCGATAGACATCAAATCCTATAATTCACCCCTCCACTTT

j_call: TRBJ2-1
d_call: TRBD1
v_call: TRBV6-6
clone_size: NA
cdr3_aa: CASSPVRGFNEQFF
cdr3_nt: TGTGCCAGCAGTCCAGTCAGGGGGTTCAATGAGCAGTTCTTC

j_call: TRBJ2-5
d_call: NA
v_call: TRBV7-7
clone_size: few
cdr3_aa: CASSPSLRDAVTETQYF
cdr3_nt: TGTGCTAGCAGCCCTTCTCTCCGGGACGCGGTTACGGAGACCCAGTACTTC

j_call: TRBJ1-1
d_call: NA
v_call: TRBV3-1
clone_size: NA
cdr3_aa: CVSSPEGENTEAFF
cdr3_nt: TGTGTCAGCAGCCCCGAGGGGGAGAACACTGAAGCTTTCTTT

j_call: TRBJ2-3
d_call: NA
v_call: TRBV7-6
clone_size: NA
cdr3_aa: CASSLAGGNQPQYF
cdr3_nt: TGTGCCAGCAGCTTAGCGGGAGGCAATCAGCCCCAGTATTTT

j_call: TRBJ2-4
d_call: NA
v_call: TRBV7-9
clone_size: few
cdr3_aa: CASSLESQLRLAKNIQYF
cdr3_nt: TGTGCCAGCAGCTTAGAGTCCCAGCTCAGACTAGCCAAAAACATTCAGTACTTC

j_call: TRBJ1-2
d_call: NA
v_call: TRBV27
clone_size: NA
cdr3_aa: CASSSGIFNYGYTF
cdr3_nt: TGTGCCAGCAGCTCAGGGATTTTTAACTATGGCTACACCTTC

j_call: TRBJ2-3
d_call: TRBD1
v_call: TRBV9
clone_size: NA
cdr3_aa: CASSGSGTGTDTQYF
cdr3_nt: TGTGCCAGCAGCGGCTCCGGGACAGGCACAGATACGCAGTATTTT

j_call: TRBJ2-1
d_call: TRBD2
v_call: TRBV6-1
clone_size: NA
cdr3_aa: CASRGGSVAGEQFF
cdr3_nt: TGTGCCAGCAGGGGAGGGTCGGTCGCCGGGGAGCAGTTCTTC

j_call: TRBJ2-3
d_call: TRBD2
v_call: TRBV12-3/TRBV12-4
clone_size: NA
cdr3_aa: CASAPGGGAADTQYF
cdr3_nt: TGTGCCAGCGCCCCCGGGGGGGGCGCGGCAGATACGCAGTATTTT

j_call: TRBJ1-1
d_call: TRBD1
v_call: TRBV7-9
clone_size: NA
cdr3_aa: CASSLDGFDRVAFF
cdr3_nt: TGTGCCAGCAGCTTAGATGGATTCGACAGGGTGGCTTTCTTT

j_call: TRBJ2-3
d_call: NA
v_call: TRBV7-2
clone_size: NA
cdr3_aa: CASRVPSDTQYF
cdr3_nt: TGTGCCAGCAGGGTACCCTCGGATACGCAGTATTTT

j_call: TRBJ2-1
d_call: NA
v_call: TRBV7-6
clone_size: many
cdr3_aa: CASSLDVTSNEQFF
cdr3_nt: TGTGCCAGCAGCTTAGATGTAACTTCTAATGAGCAGTTCTTC

j_call: TRBJ2-2
d_call: NA
v_call: TRBV12-5
clone_size: few
cdr3_aa: CASGLADTYTGELFF
cdr3_nt: TGTGCTAGTGGTTTGGCCGACACCTACACCGGGGAGCTGTTTTTT

j_call: TRBJ1-6
d_call: NA
v_call: TRBV7-6
clone_size: NA
cdr3_aa: CASSLDSGGRGPLHF
cdr3_nt: TGTGCCAGCAGCTTAGATTCAGGAGGCCGGGGGCCCCTCCACTTT

j_call: TRBJ1-4
d_call: NA
v_call: TRBV27
clone_size: NA
cdr3_aa: CASSLNSFSEKLFF
cdr3_nt: TGTGCCAGCAGTTTAAACAGCTTTAGTGAAAAACTGTTTTTT

j_call: TRBJ1-6
d_call: NA
v_call: TRBV27
clone_size: few
cdr3_aa: CASSLSLNSPLHF
cdr3_nt: TGTGCCAGCAGTTTATCGCTTAATTCACCCCTCCACTTT

j_call: TRBJ2-1
d_call: TRBD2
v_call: TRBV12-3/TRBV12-4
clone_size: few
cdr3_aa: CASSLGGGWYNEQFF
cdr3_nt: TGTGCCAGCAGTTTGGGCGGGGGGTGGTACAATGAGCAGTTCTTC

j_call: TRBJ2-1
d_call: TRBD2
v_call: TRBV6-1
clone_size: NA
cdr3_aa: CASSEVLAGALWEQFF
cdr3_nt: TGTGCCAGCAGTGAAGTTCTAGCGGGGGCCCTGTGGGAGCAGTTCTTC

j_call: TRBJ2-2
d_call: NA
v_call: TRBV12-3/TRBV12-4
clone_size: few
cdr3_aa: CASSRETGELFF
cdr3_nt: TGTGCCAGCAGTCGGGAGACGGGGGAGCTGTTTTTT

j_call: TRBJ2-5
d_call: NA
v_call: TRBV5-6
clone_size: NA
cdr3_aa: CASSALPIAAGSAQYF
cdr3_nt: TGTGCCAGCAGCGCACTCCCGATAGCGGCGGGGTCGGCCCAGTACTTC

j_call: TRBJ2-2
d_call: NA
v_call: TRBV27
clone_size: few
cdr3_aa: CASSPRVGELFF
cdr3_nt: TGTGCCAGCAGTCCCCGGGTCGGGGAGCTGTTTTTT

j_call: TRBJ1-3
d_call: NA
v_call: TRBV7-2
clone_size: few
cdr3_aa: CASSLESGRHGGNTIYF
cdr3_nt: TGTGCCAGCAGCCTCGAATCGGGTCGCCACGGTGGAAACACCATATATTTT